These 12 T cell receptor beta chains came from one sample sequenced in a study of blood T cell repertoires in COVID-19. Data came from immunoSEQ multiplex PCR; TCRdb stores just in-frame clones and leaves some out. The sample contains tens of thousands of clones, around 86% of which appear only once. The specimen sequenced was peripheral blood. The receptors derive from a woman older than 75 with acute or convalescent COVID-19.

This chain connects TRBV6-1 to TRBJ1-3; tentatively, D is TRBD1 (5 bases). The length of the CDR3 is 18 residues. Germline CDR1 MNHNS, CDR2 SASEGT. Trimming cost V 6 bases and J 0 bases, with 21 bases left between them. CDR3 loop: CASRERLAGPLSGNTIYF. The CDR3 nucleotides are TGTGCCAGCAGGGAACGTCTGGCAGGGCCTCTCTCTGGAAACACCATATATTTT.

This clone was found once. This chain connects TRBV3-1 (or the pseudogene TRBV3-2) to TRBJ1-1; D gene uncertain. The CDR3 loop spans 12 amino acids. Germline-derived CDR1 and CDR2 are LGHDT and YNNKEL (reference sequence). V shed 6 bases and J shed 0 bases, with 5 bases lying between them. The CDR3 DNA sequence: TGTGCCAGCAGAACACTGAACACTGAAGCTTTCTTT. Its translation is CASRTLNTEAFF.

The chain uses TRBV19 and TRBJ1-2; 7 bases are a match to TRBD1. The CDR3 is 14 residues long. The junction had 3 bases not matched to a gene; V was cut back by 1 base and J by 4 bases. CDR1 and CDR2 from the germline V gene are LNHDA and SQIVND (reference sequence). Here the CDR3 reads CASSIGGGGYGYTF. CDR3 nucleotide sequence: TGTGCCAGTAGTATAGGAGGGGGCGGCTATGGCTACACCTTC.

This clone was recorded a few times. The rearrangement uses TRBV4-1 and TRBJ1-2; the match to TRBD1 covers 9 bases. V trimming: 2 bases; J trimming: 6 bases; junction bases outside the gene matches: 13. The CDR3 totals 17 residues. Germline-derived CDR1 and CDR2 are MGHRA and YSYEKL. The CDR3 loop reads CASSQTGTGTWANGYTF. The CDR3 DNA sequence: TGCGCCAGCAGCCAAACCGGGACAGGGACCTGGGCGAATGGCTACACCTTC.

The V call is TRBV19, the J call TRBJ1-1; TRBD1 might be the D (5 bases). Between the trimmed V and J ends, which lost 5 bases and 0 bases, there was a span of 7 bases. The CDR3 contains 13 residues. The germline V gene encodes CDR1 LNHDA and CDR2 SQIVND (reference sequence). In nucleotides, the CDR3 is TGTGCCAGTAGTGCGACAGTGAACACTGAAGCTTTCTTT. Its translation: CASSATVNTEAFF.

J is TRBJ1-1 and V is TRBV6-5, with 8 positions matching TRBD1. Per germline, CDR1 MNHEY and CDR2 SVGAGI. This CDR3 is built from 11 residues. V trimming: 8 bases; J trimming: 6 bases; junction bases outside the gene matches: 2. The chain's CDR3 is CASDRGPEAFF. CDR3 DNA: TGTGCCAGCGACAGGGGACCTGAAGCTTTCTTT.

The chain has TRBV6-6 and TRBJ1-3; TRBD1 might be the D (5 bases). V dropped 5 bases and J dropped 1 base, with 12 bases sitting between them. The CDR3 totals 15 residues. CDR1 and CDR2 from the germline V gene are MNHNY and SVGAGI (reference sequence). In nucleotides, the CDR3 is TGTGCCAGCAGTGACGGGGCGGGGTCTGGAAACACCATATATTTT. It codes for CASSDGAGSGNTIYF.

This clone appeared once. CDR3 nucleotides: TGTGCCAGCAGCTTCGGGATCCACGAGCAGTACTTC. Encoded protein: CASSFGIHEQYF. The chain combines TRBV11-2 with TRBJ2-7, with a tentative D call TRBD2 (5 bases). The CDR3 totals 12 residues. V lost 3 bases to trimming and J lost 5 bases, with 8 bases between them. CDR1 is SGHAT and CDR2 is FQNNGV in the germline V gene.

The CDR3 nucleotides read TGTGCCACGACCTCAGGGGCAGGGACAGGAAAACTGTTTTTT. The encoded protein is CATTSGAGTGKLFF. This chain uses TRBV6-5 with TRBJ1-4; 8 positions agree with TRBD1. Trimming removed 10 bases from V and 10 bases from J; junction bases left unmatched: 14. This CDR3 has 14 amino acids. Germline CDR1 reads MNHEY; CDR2 reads SVGAGI.

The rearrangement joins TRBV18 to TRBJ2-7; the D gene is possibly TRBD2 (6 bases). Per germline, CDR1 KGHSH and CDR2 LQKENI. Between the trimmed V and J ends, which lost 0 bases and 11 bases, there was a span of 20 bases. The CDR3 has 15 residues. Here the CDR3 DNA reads TGTGCCAGCTCACCACCGGAGGGGCCAACCTCTGTGAAGTACTTC. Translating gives CASSPPEGPTSVKYF.

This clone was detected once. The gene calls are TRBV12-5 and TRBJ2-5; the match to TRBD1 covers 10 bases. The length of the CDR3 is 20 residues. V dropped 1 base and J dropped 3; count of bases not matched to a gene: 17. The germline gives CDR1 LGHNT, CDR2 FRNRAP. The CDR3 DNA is TGTGCTAGTGGTTTGGCTCAGGGAGACAGGGGGCGAAACCTAAAAGAGACCCAGTACTTC. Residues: CASGLAQGDRGRNLKETQYF. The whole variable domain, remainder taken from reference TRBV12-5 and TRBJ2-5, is DARVTQTPRHKVTEMGQEVTMRCQPILGHNTVFWYRQTMMQGLELLAYFRNRAPLDDSGMPKDRFSAEMPDATLATLKIQPSEPRDSAVYFCASGLAQGDRGRNLKETQYFGPGTRLLVL.

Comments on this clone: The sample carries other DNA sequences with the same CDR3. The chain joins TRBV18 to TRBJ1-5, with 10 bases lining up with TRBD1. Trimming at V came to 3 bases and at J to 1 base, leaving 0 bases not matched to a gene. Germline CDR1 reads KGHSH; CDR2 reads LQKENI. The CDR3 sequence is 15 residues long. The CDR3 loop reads CASSPGQGSNQPQHF. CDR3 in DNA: TGTGCCAGCTCACCGGGACAGGGGAGCAATCAGCCCCAGCATTTT.